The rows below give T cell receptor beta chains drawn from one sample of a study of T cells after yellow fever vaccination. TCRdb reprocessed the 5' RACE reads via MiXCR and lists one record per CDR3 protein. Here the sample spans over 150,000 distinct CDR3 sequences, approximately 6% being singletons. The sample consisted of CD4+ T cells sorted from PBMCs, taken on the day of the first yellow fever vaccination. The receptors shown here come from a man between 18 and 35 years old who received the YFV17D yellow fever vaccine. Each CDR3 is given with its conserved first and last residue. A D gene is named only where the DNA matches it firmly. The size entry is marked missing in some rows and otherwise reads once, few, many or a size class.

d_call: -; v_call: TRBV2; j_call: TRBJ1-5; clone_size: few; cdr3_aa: CASSPDSSNQPQHF; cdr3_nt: TGTGCCAGCAGTCCAGACAGTAGCAATCAGCCCCAGCATTTT
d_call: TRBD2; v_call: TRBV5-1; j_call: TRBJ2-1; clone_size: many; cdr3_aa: CASTLAGGNNEQFF; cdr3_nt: TGCGCCAGCACGCTAGCGGGGGGAAACAATGAGCAGTTCTTC
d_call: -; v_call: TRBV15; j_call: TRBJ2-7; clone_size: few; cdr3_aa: CATSRDRDKPYF; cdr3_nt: TGTGCCACCAGCAGAGACAGGGACAAACCGTACTTC
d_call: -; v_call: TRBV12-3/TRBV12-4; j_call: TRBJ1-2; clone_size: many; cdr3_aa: CASSPQGDGYTF; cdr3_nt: TGTGCCAGCAGTCCACAAGGAGATGGCTACACCTTC
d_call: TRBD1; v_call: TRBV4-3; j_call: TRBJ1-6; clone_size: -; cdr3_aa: CASSARTGVGANSPLHF; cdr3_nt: TGCGCCAGCAGCGCCCGGACAGGGGTAGGGGCTAATTCACCCCTCCACTTT
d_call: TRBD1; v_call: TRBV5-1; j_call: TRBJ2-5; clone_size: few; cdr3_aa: CASSTRDSRETQYF; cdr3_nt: TGCGCCAGCAGCACCCGGGACAGTAGGGAGACCCAGTACTTC
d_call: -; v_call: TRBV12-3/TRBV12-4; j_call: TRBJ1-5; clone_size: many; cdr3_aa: CASSSQGRESNQPQHF; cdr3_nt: TGTGCCAGCAGTTCCCAGGGGAGGGAGAGCAATCAGCCCCAGCATTTT
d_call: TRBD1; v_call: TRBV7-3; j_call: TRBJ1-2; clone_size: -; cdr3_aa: CASSLEQGRGYTF; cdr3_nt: TGTGCCAGCAGCTTAGAACAGGGGAGAGGCTACACCTTC
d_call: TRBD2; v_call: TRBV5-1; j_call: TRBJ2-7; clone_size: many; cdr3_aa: CASSLRTSGGAAQYF; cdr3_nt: TGCGCCAGCAGCCTGCGGACTAGCGGGGGGGCAGCGCAGTACTTC
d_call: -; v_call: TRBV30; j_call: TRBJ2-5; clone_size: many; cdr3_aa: CAWSPWLETQYF; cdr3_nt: TGTGCCTGGAGTCCCTGGTTGGAGACCCAGTACTTC
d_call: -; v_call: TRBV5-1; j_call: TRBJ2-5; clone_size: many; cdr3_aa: CASTEPGNQETQYF; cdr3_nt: TGCGCCAGCACCGAGCCGGGAAACCAAGAGACCCAGTACTTC
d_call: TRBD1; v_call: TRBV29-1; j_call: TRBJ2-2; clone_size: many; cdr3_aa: CSVDSDRGNTGELFF; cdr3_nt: TGCAGCGTGGACTCGGACAGGGGAAACACCGGGGAGCTGTTTTTT
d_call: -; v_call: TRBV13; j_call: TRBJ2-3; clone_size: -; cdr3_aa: CASSPRGSLDTQYF; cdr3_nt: TGTGCCAGCAGCCCCCGGGGGAGCTTAGATACGCAGTATTTT
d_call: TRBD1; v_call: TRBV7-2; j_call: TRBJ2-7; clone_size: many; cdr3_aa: CASSLATGQGNPLEQYF; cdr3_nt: TGTGCCAGCAGCTTAGCCACGGGACAGGGGAATCCTCTGGAGCAGTACTTC
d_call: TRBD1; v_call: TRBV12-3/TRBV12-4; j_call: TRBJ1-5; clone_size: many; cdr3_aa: CASRAGGVSNQPQHF; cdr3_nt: TGTGCCAGCAGAGCAGGGGGGGTAAGCAATCAGCCCCAGCATTTT
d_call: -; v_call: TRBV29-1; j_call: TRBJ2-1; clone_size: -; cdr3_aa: CSVETGKFYNEQFF; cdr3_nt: TGCAGCGTTGAGACTGGGAAATTCTACAATGAGCAGTTCTTC
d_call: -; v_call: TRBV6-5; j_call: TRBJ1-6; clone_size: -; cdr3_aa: CASSYSQGSSYNSPLHF; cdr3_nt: TGTGCCAGCAGTTACTCCCAGGGCTCCTCGTATAATTCACCCCTCCACTTT
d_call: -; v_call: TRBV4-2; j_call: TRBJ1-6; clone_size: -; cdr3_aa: CASSPSGPLSSYNSPLHF; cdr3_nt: TGTGCCAGCAGCCCTTCAGGCCCCTTGAGCTCCTATAATTCACCCCTCCACTTT
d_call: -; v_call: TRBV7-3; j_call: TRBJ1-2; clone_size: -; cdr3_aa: CASSLNQAGAYGYTF; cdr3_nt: TGTGCCAGCAGCTTAAATCAAGCCGGGGCCTATGGCTACACCTTC
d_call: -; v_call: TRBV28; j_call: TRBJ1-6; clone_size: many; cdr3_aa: CASSTGYSPLHF; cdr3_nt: TGTGCCAGCAGTACAGGATATTCACCCCTCCACTTT
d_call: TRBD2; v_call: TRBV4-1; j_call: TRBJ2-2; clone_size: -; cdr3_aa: CASSLLAGGTTGELFF; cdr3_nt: TGCGCCAGCAGCCTCTTAGCGGGGGGGACAACCGGGGAGCTGTTTTTT
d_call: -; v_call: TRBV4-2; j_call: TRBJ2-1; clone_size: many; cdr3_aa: CASSQDYSQGYNEQFF; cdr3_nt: TGTGCCAGCAGCCAAGATTATAGCCAGGGCTACAATGAGCAGTTCTTC
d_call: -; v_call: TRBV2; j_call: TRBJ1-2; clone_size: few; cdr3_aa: CASYRPNYGYTF; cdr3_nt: TGTGCCAGCTACAGGCCCAACTATGGCTACACCTTC
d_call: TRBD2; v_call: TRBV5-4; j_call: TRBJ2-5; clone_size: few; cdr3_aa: CASSFSGAGWETQYF; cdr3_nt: TGTGCCAGCAGCTTCAGCGGGGCCGGGTGGGAGACCCAGTACTTC
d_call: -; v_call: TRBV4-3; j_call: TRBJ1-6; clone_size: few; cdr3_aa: CASSQVPGPSYNSPLHF; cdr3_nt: TGCGCCAGCAGCCAAGTTCCTGGACCGAGCTATAATTCACCCCTCCACTTT
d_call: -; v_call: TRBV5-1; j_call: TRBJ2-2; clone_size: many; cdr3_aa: CASSLTSWGTGELFF; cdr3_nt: TGCGCCAGCAGCTTGACTAGTTGGGGCACCGGGGAGCTGTTTTTT
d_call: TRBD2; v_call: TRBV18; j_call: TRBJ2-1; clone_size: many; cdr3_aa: CASSPRGGNEQFF; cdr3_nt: TGTGCCAGCTCACCCCGGGGGGGCAATGAGCAGTTCTTC
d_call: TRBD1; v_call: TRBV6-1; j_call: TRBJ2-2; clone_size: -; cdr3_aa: CASSAITGGVNYGELFF; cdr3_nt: TGTGCCAGCAGTGCGATAACAGGGGGCGTCAATTACGGGGAGCTGTTTTTT
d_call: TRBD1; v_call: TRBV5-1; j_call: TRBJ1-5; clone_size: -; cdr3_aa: CASSLTGGHNQPQHF; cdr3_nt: TGCGCCAGCAGCTTGACAGGGGGCCACAATCAGCCCCAGCATTTT
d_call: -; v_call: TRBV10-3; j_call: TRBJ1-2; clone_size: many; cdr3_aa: CAIRNREHGYGYTF; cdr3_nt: TGTGCCATCAGAAACAGGGAGCACGGCTATGGCTACACCTTC
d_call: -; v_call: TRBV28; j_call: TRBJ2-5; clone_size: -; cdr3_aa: CASSLNPGAGETQYF; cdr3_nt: TGTGCCAGCAGTTTAAACCCGGGGGCTGGGGAGACCCAGTACTTC
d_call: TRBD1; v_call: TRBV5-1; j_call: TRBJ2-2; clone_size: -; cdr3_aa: CASSLGTGPTGELFF; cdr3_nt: TGCGCCAGCAGCTTGGGGACAGGGCCCACCGGGGAGCTGTTTTTT
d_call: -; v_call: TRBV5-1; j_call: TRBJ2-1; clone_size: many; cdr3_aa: CASSLRPEYNEQFF; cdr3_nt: TGCGCCAGCAGTTTGCGTCCAGAGTACAATGAGCAGTTCTTC
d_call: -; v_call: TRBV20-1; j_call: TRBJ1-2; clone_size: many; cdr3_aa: CSAPRDFGAGYTF; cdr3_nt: -
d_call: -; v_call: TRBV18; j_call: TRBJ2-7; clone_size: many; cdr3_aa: CASSPRQGYEQYF; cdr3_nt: TGTGCCAGCTCACCACGGCAGGGCTACGAGCAGTACTTC
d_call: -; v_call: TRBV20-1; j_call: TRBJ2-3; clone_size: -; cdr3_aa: CSARDWGRSTDTQYF; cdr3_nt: TGCAGTGCTCGGGACTGGGGGCGAAGCACAGATACGCAGTATTTT
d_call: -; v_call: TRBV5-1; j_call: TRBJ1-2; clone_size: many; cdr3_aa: CASSLGAGIYGYTF; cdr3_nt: TGCGCCAGCAGCTTAGGGGCAGGGATCTATGGCTACACCTTC
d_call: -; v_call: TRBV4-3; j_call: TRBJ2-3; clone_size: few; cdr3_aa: CASSQEGGGGASTDTQYF; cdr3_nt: TGCGCCAGCAGCCAAGAGGGGGGCGGGGGTGCTAGCACAGATACGCAGTATTTT